This T cell receptor beta chain was recovered during a study of blood T cell repertoires in COVID-19. Study-wide background: Sites across the United States, Italy and Spain contributed samples from acute and convalescent COVID-19. T cells, B-cell-depleted T cells, or PBMCs supplied cDNA or gDNA.

Original handling: By means of reference gene primer amplification, nucleated cell counts were estimated. The table came from immunoSEQ multiplex PCR; TCRdb's copy has only in-frame clones and leaves some out. The DNA was the basis for D and trimming; V, J and clone size are from that table. Among some 120,000 clones listed, about 83% were seen once. V shed 0 bases and J 3 bases; nucleotides not matched to a gene: 3. This CDR3 spans 16 amino acids. Germline V gene data show CDR1 as LNHNV and CDR2 as YYDKDF (reference sequence). The chain employs TRBV15 and TRBJ2-3, with 10 bases aligning to TRBD1. This TCR was recovered from a man aged 55 to 70 with acute or convalescent COVID-19. Sequencing was carried out using peripheral blood. The DNA for the CDR3 is TGTGCCACCAGCAGAGATAAGGGACAGGGGACAGATACGCAGTATTTT. Protein product: CATSRDKGQGTDTQYF.